Listed below are T cell receptor beta chains from one sample, sequenced in a study of CD8+CD57+ T cells in acquired aplastic anemia. TCRdb reanalysed the reads using MiXCR and keeps one entry per CDR3 protein. The sample includes some 150,000 distinct CDR3 sequences, roughly 48% of them seen just once. The sample taken for sequencing was sorted CD4+, CD8+, or CD8+CD57+ T cells (not recorded which) from PBMCs. The receptors were sampled from a human donor with aplastic anemia. Both conserved end residues are part of each CDR3. A D gene is named only where the DNA matches it firmly. Clone size is not always given. Where it is, it says once, few, many or a class for expanded clones.

-	few	TRBV10-3	TRBJ1-2	TGTGCCATCCCAGGGACCTTCCCAGGAGTGATAAACTATGGCTACACCTTC	CAIPGTFPGVINYGYTF
TRBD1	-	TRBV5-4	TRBJ2-2	TGTGCCAGCAGCTCAGTCGACAGGGGGGGGACCGGGGAGCTGTTTTTT	CASSSVDRGGTGELFF
-	many	TRBV10-2	TRBJ1-1	TGCGCCAGCAGTGAGGGGGTAGGTATGAACACTGAAGCTTTCTTT	CASSEGVGMNTEAFF
-	once	TRBV12-3/TRBV12-4	TRBJ2-2	TGTGCCAGCAGTTCGCTCACCGGGGAGCTGTTTTTT	CASSSLTGELFF
-	many	TRBV19	TRBJ2-2	TGTGCCAGTAGAAGTGCGTCGTTGGCAGACAACACCGGGGAGCTGTTTTTT	CASRSASLADNTGELFF
TRBD1	-	TRBV10-3	TRBJ1-1	TGTGCCATCAGTGAGCTCAACAGGGGGGGCACTGAAGCTTTCTTT	CAISELNRGGTEAFF
-	many	TRBV20-1	TRBJ1-3	TGCAGCCTAATCCTGAACTCTGGAAACACCATATATTTT	CSLILNSGNTIYF
-	once	TRBV25-1	TRBJ2-6	TGTGCCAGCAGTGAATGGGGCAGGCCCTCTGGGGCCAACGTCCTGACTTTC	CASSEWGRPSGANVLTF
-	many	TRBV6-4	TRBJ2-1	TGTGCCAGCAGTGACCAGCCGGGGCCAGCGGGTGAGCAGTTCTTC	CASSDQPGPAGEQFF
-	-	TRBV2	TRBJ1-2	TGTGCCAGCATGGTGACAGGCGGCTACACCTTC	CASMVTGGYTF
-	many	TRBV7-8	TRBJ2-1	TGTGCCAGCAGCTGGGTAGGCAATGAGCAGTTCTTC	CASSWVGNEQFF
-	once	TRBV6-2/TRBV6-3	TRBJ2-1	TGTGCCAGCAGTTACGGGGGGGCCAGCAATGAGCAGTTCTTC	CASSYGGASNEQFF
-	many	TRBV20-1	TRBJ1-1	TGCAGTGCTAGAGATAACGGGGCTGAAGCTTTCTTT	CSARDNGAEAFF
-	-	TRBV19	TRBJ1-1	TGTGCCAGTAGTATAGCGGGAGTCATGAACACTGAAGCTTTCTTT	CASSIAGVMNTEAFF
TRBD2	-	TRBV4-3	TRBJ2-7	TGCGCCAGCAGCCAAGGGGTCGGACTAGCGGGATCCTACGAGCAGTACTTC	CASSQGVGLAGSYEQYF
-	-	TRBV5-1	TRBJ2-3	TGCGCCAGCAGCTTGCAGTCTCTCCTCACAGATACGCAGTATTTT	CASSLQSLLTDTQYF
-	many	TRBV7-2	TRBJ2-5	TGTGCCAGCAGCTTAGACGGGGGCGCTGTAAAGACCCAGTACTTC	CASSLDGGAVKTQYF
-	many	TRBV12-3/TRBV12-4	TRBJ1-6	TGTGCCAGCAGTCCTCGGGTGGCTAATTCACCCCTCCACTTT	CASSPRVANSPLHF
-	-	TRBV6-5	TRBJ2-7	TGTGCCAGCAGTTCACAATGGAGGGGTGCCTACGAGCAGTACTTC	CASSSQWRGAYEQYF
-	many	TRBV7-2	TRBJ1-2	TGTGCCAGCAGCGAACTACCTAATACCAACTATGGCTACACCTTC	CASSELPNTNYGYTF
TRBD1	many	TRBV4-1	TRBJ2-3	TGCGCCAGCAGCCAAACAGGGGGCTCGCAGTATTTT	CASSQTGGSQYF
TRBD1	many	TRBV6-2/TRBV6-3	TRBJ2-7	TGTGCCAGCAGTTGGACAGGGACCTACGAGCAGTACTTC	CASSWTGTYEQYF